A single sample is the source of the 28 T cell receptor beta chains below, sequenced in a study of blood T cell repertoires in COVID-19 (TCRdb year 2020). The protocol used for the library was the immunoSEQ multiplex PCR assay. TCRdb took over this immuneACCESS table, retaining in-frame rearrangements with V and J assigned. Such tables are incomplete; in checked studies, under half of the missing clones stem from an unresolved V gene, and the remainder is unexplained. Within this sample are approximately 170,000 clones, with roughly 80% of them counted one time only. The top ten constitute roughly 14% of the sample. Specimen: peripheral blood. These receptors all stem from a woman in her seventies with COVID-19, enrolled during active disease.

CDR3 protein: CASSPPTGLAANEQFF. For the CDR3, the DNA is TGCGCCAGCAGCCCACCGACGGGACTAGCTGCCAATGAGCAGTTCTTC. The chain combines TRBV5-1 with TRBJ2-1; 9 bases are shared with TRBD2. Losses at the gene ends were 4 bases for V and 6 bases for J; bases not matched to a gene: 11. CDR3 length: 16 amino acids. Germline CDR1 SGHRS, CDR2 YFSETQ.

The rearrangement uses TRBV19 and TRBJ1-5; D is perhaps TRBD1 (5 bases). V was trimmed by 4 bases and J by 0 bases, leaving 10 bases between them. Per germline, CDR1 LNHDA and CDR2 SQIVND (reference sequence). The CDR3 contains 15 residues. The CDR3 region is CASSTGGNSNQPQHF. For the CDR3, the DNA is TGTGCCAGTAGTACGGGGGGAAATAGCAATCAGCCCCAGCATTTT.

This clone was seen more than once but under ten times. This sequence joins TRBV7-9 and TRBJ1-1, with 9 bases identical to TRBD1. Trimming at V came to 4 bases and at J to 5 bases, leaving 5 bases not matched to a gene. The CDR3 extends over 14 amino acids. Germline V lookup: CDR1 SEHNR, CDR2 FQNEAQ (reference sequence). CDR3 sequence reads: CASSSYRGRTEAFF. The CDR3, as DNA: TGTGCCAGCAGCTCGTACAGGGGGCGGACTGAAGCTTTCTTT.

This clone was seen once. The chain uses TRBV3-1 (or the pseudogene TRBV3-2) and TRBJ2-1; 7 positions agree with TRBD2. The junction had 5 bases not matched to a gene; V was cut back by 4 bases and J by 8 bases. The CDR3 spans 13 residues. Germline V lookup: CDR1 LGHDT, CDR2 YNNKEL (reference sequence). The CDR3 here is CASSLPLAYEQFF. The CDR3 DNA follows: TGTGCCAGCAGCCTACCACTAGCGTATGAGCAGTTCTTC.

Comment on this clone: This CDR3 is also generated by other DNA sequences in the sample. The V and J genes are TRBV10-3 and TRBJ1-2, with D possibly TRBD1 on 6 matching bases. This CDR3 is built from 12 residues. CDR1 is ENHRY, CDR2 SYGVKD, per germline. The ends were cut back, 5 bases at V and 2 bases at J, with 6 bases in the middle. CDR3 coding DNA: TGTGCCATCAGTACAGGGAACTATGGCTACACCTTC. This translates into CAISTGNYGYTF.

The genes are TRBV27 and TRBJ1-4, with 9 bases identical to TRBD1. The CDR3 spans 13 residues. Germline assignment: CDR1 MNHEY and CDR2 SMNVEV (reference sequence). With V trimmed by 10 bases and J by 8 bases, 8 bases remained unmatched. The CDR3 bases are TGTGCCACCTCGGGACAGGGAAGAGAAAAACTGTTTTTT. This sequence encodes CATSGQGREKLFF. The full variable domain, in which reference TRBV27 and TRBJ1-4 provide the parts outside the CDR3, is EAQVTQNPRYLITVTGKKLTVTCSQNMNHEYMSWYRQDPGLGLRQIYYSMNVEVTDKGDVPEGYKVSRKEKRNFPLILESPSPNQTSLYFCATSGQGREKLFFGSGTQLSVL.

The rearrangement uses TRBV27 and TRBJ2-1, with a tentative D call TRBD2 (5 bases). The ends were cut back, 2 bases at V and 2 bases at J, with 7 bases in the middle. The germline V gene has CDR1 MNHEY and CDR2 SMNVEV (reference sequence). The CDR3 consists of 14 residues. The CDR3 nucleotides are TGTGCCAGCAGTTTACGAGGGACCTACAATGAGCAGTTCTTC. This codes for CASSLRGTYNEQFF.

The rearrangement uses TRBV5-6 and TRBJ2-1; 10 nucleotides match TRBD2. The V gene's germline CDR1 is SGHDT and CDR2 YYEEEE. This CDR3 is 16 amino acids long. J was trimmed by 4 bases and V by 0 bases; bases with no gene match: 4. The CDR3 loop is CASSLGLAGRYNEQFF. CDR3 nucleotides: TGTGCCAGCAGCTTGGGACTAGCGGGCCGTTACAATGAGCAGTTCTTC.

V usage is TRBV10-2 and J usage is TRBJ2-1; 10 nucleotides match TRBD2. This CDR3 contains 15 residues. V lost 2 bases and J lost 10; bases outside the gene matches: 8. The germline V gene has CDR1 WSHSY and CDR2 SAAADI. In DNA form, the CDR3 reads TGCGCCAGCAGTGAGGAAAGTAGCGGGAGGAGGGAGCAGTTCTTC. Translated: CASSEESSGRREQFF.

This chain connects TRBV3-1 (or the pseudogene TRBV3-2) to TRBJ1-2, with D hard to call. CDR1 and CDR2 from the germline V gene are LGHDT and YNNKEL (reference sequence). Trimming removed 0 bases at V and 0 bases at J, with 5 bases between. The CDR3 is 14 amino acids. The CDR3 protein is CASSQETANYGYTF. CDR3 nucleotides: TGTGCCAGCAGCCAAGAAACAGCTAACTATGGCTACACCTTC.

This clone has a single count. The chain is built from TRBV27 and TRBJ1-5, with 10 bases fitting TRBD1. The CDR3 runs to 16 residues. V was clipped by 4 bases and J by 5 bases; unmatched bases: 8. Germline V lookup: CDR1 MNHEY, CDR2 SMNVEV (reference sequence). CDR3 sequence (DNA): TGTGCCAGCAGTTCAACCGGGACAGGGGTCTATCAGCCCCAGCATTTT. Its translation: CASSSTGTGVYQPQHF.

The chain combines TRBV11-2 with TRBJ2-7, with TRBD2 matching 9 bases. V was clipped by 5 bases and J by 6 bases; unmatched bases: 2. The CDR3 is 12 residues long. Per germline, CDR1 SGHAT and CDR2 FQNNGV. CDR3 in amino acids: CASSISGGEQYF. The CDR3 DNA reads TGTGCCAGCAGCATTAGCGGGGGCGAGCAGTACTTC.

V usage is TRBV19 and J usage is TRBJ1-4; D gene ambiguous. With 4 bases removed from V and 4 bases from J, the gap between germline ends came to 13 bases. Looked up from germline, CDR1 is LNHDA and CDR2 is SQIVND (reference sequence). The CDR3 is 15 residues long. Here the CDR3 DNA reads TGTGCCAGTAGTACCGGGGAACTCCTTAATGAAAAACTGTTTTTT. Its protein product is CASSTGELLNEKLFF.

In its sample, this clone was seen a few times. This chain joins TRBV9 and TRBJ2-7, with D unresolved. The CDR3 is 15 amino acids. V lost 0 bases and J 2 bases, leaving 12 bases between the germline ends. Per germline, CDR1 SGDLS and CDR2 YYNGEE. The CDR3 here is CASSVAGGTTYEQYF. CDR3 sequence (DNA): TGTGCCAGCAGCGTAGCTGGCGGTACCACCTACGAGCAGTACTTC.

The chain combines TRBV24-1 with TRBJ1-3; D is uncertain. This CDR3 contains 13 residues. V lost 9 bases, J lost 0 bases, and 8 bases lay in between. Germline values: CDR1 KGHDR, CDR2 SFDVKD. The CDR3 DNA is TGTGCCACCGGAGGGAGCTCTGGAAACACCATATATTTT. Residues: CATGGSSGNTIYF.

The V gene is TRBV15, the J gene TRBJ2-7; TRBD1 agrees at 9 bases. This CDR3 region has 15 residues. Germline CDR1 and CDR2: LNHNV and YYDKDF (reference sequence). V shed 2 bases, J shed 2 bases, and the junction held 4 bases outside the gene matches. The CDR3 bases are TGTGCCACCAGCAGACCGGGACAGGGAACCTACGAGCAGTACTTC. Protein sequence: CATSRPGQGTYEQYF.

This chain uses TRBV4-2 with TRBJ1-1; D unresolved. V lost 7 bases and J lost 3, with 18 bases in between. Germline CDR1 is LGHNA and CDR2 is YNFKEQ. CDR3 size: 15 residues. The CDR3 spells CASTPRAGMDTEAFF. CDR3 DNA sequence: TGTGCCAGCACCCCACGGGCGGGAATGGACACTGAAGCTTTCTTT.

This chain joins TRBV7-8 and TRBJ2-5; D may be TRBD2 (5 bases). Germline V gene sequence: CDR1 SGHVS, CDR2 FQNEAQ. The CDR3 has 12 amino acids. V was trimmed by 5 bases and J by 4 bases, leaving 8 bases between them. This CDR3 is CASSRAGETQYF. The CDR3 DNA is TGTGCCAGCAGCAGGGCGGGAGAGACCCAGTACTTC.

This chain links TRBV14 with TRBJ1-2; 7 positions match TRBD1. The CDR3 has 16 residues. Trimming at V came to 4 bases and at J to 4 bases, leaving 12 bases not matched to a gene. CDR1 is SGHDN, CDR2 FVKESK, per germline. CDR3: CASSRAIRDSAYGYTF. The CDR3 DNA sequence: TGTGCCAGCAGCCGAGCAATCCGGGACAGCGCCTATGGCTACACCTTC.

The chain recombines TRBV5-1 with TRBJ2-5, with a tentative D call TRBD1 (6 bases). Trimming removed 5 bases at V and 5 bases at J, with 13 bases between. This CDR3 contains 13 residues. CDR1 and CDR2 (germline): SGHRS, YFSETQ. The CDR3 loop is CASRVGHPETQYF. For the CDR3, the DNA is TGCGCCAGCAGGGTGGGACACCCTGAGACCCAGTACTTC.

This chain connects TRBV15 to TRBJ2-4, with a tentative D call TRBD1 (5 bases). The CDR3 is 14 residues long. The V and J ends lost 0 bases and 8 bases respectively, with 11 bases between them. Germline lookup yields CDR1 LNHNV and CDR2 YYDKDF (reference sequence). CDR3 residues: CATSRDNQGYIQYF. CDR3 DNA sequence: TGTGCCACCAGCAGAGATAACCAGGGCTACATTCAGTACTTC.

This chain's CDR3 is CATHRGAEQYF. The CDR3 nucleotides read TGTGCCACCCATCGCGGCGCCGAGCAGTACTTC. The chain links TRBV6-5 to TRBJ2-7, with D unresolved. This CDR3 is built from 11 residues. The ends were cut back, 10 bases at V and 6 bases at J, with 13 bases in the middle. The germline V gene encodes CDR1 MNHEY and CDR2 SVGAGI.

This sequence joins TRBV12-2 and TRBJ2-3; the D call TRBD1 from the table was never checked on the DNA. TRBV12-2 is a documented pseudogene. The CDR3 length is 15 residues. This chain's CDR3 is CASRLGPGFTDTQYF. The CDR3 DNA reads as TGTGCAAGTCGCTTAGGCCCAGGGTTCACAGATACGCAGTATTTT.

The V gene is TRBV18, the J gene TRBJ2-1, with 10 positions matching TRBD2. Per germline, CDR1 KGHSH and CDR2 LQKENI. J lost 2 bases, V lost 2 bases, and 6 bases had no gene match. The CDR3 is 17 residues long. The CDR3 bases are TGTGCCAGCTCACCAGTGTCTAGCGGGAGTACCTACAATGAGCAGTTCTTC. Its protein is CASSPVSSGSTYNEQFF.

The rearrangement joins TRBV10-3 to TRBJ1-2, with D possibly being TRBD1 (6 bases). Germline-derived CDR1 and CDR2 are ENHRY and SYGVKD. This CDR3 comprises 15 residues. Trimming shortened V by 3 bases and J by 1 base, and 12 bases separated the two germline ends. The CDR3 nucleotides read TGTGCCATCAGTGAAACCGACAGGATTAACTATGGCTACACCTTC. Translating it yields CAISETDRINYGYTF.

The chain is built from TRBV18 and TRBJ2-2; 8 bases fit TRBD1. CDR3 length: 12 residues. Germline V gives CDR1 KGHSH, CDR2 LQKENI. Losses at the gene ends were 10 bases for V and 3 bases for J; bases not matched to a gene: 1. As DNA, the CDR3 is TGTGCCACGACAGGGGACACCGGGGAGCTGTTTTTT. This translates into CATTGDTGELFF.

The chain recombines TRBV18 with TRBJ1-1, with a possible D match to TRBD1 (6 bases). From germline, CDR1 is KGHSH and CDR2 LQKENI. This CDR3 spans 13 amino acids. V dropped 5 bases and J dropped 11 bases, with 18 bases sitting between them. The CDR3 DNA sequence: TGTGCCAGCTCATCGGAAACAGGGAGCATGGCTTTCTTT. It yields the protein CASSSETGSMAFF.

This chain uses TRBV5-8 with TRBJ2-7; 12 nucleotides align to TRBD1. The CDR3 runs 19 residues. Trimming took 7 bases from V and 2 from J; bases not matched to a gene: 19. Per germline, CDR1 SGHTS and CDR2 YDEGEE. The CDR3 reads CASSRGPGQGALRAYEQYV. The CDR3 DNA sequence: TGTGCCAGCTCGAGGGGCCCGGGACAGGGGGCCTTAAGGGCCTACGAGCAGTACGTC.